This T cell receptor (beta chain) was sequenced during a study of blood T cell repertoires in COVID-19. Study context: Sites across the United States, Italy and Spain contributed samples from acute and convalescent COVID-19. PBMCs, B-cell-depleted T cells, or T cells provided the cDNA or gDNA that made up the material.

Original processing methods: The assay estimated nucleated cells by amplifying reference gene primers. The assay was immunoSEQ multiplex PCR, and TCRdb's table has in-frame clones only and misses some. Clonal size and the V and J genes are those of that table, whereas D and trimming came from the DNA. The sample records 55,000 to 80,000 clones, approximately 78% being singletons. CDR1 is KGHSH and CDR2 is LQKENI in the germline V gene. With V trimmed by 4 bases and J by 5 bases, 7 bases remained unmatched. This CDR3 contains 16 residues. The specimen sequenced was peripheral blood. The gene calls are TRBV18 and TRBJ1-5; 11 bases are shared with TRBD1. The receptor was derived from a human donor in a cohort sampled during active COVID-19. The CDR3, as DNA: TGTGCCAGCTCACTCGGACAGGGGGCAATAGATCAGCCCCAGCATTTT. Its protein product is CASSLGQGAIDQPQHF. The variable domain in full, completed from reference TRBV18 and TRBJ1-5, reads NAGVMQNPRHLVRRRGQEARLRCSPMKGHSHVYWYRQLPEEGLKFMVYLQKENIIDESGMPKERFSAEFPKEGPSILRIQQVVRGDSAAYFCASSLGQGAIDQPQHFGDGTRLSIL.